This T cell receptor (beta chain) derives from a study of blood T cells in healthy people across ages. With a J-beta primer mix and a sample-barcoded 5' primer, a second PCR ran about 7 to 11 cycles. A single record per CDR3 protein comes from TCRdb applying MiXCR to the 5' RACE reads. The sample holds 1.5 million to 2 million distinct CDR3 sequences, around 48% seen once. Looked up from germline, CDR1 is MNHNY and CDR2 is SVGAGI (reference sequence). The CDR3 spans 12 residues. Losses at the gene ends were 6 bases for V and 5 bases for J; bases not matched to a gene: 2. The J gene is TRBJ2-5, the V gene TRBV6-6; 8 bases are shared with TRBD1. The clonotype was recovered from a woman in her thirties or forties in good health. The sample taken for sequencing was blood. CDR3 amino acids: CASRDRVETQYF. CDR3 in DNA: TGTGCCAGCAGGGACAGGGTGGAGACCCAGTACTTC.